A selection of T cell receptor beta chains follows, all from one sample in a study of Graves' ophthalmopathy and Graves' hyperthyroidism. TCRdb used MiXCR to reprocess the multiplex PCR reads, holding one entry per CDR3 protein. The sample holds around 1,200,000 distinct CDR3 sequences, about 35% seen once. Source material: peripheral blood or thyroid tissue (not recorded which). These receptors originate from an adult man with Graves' hyperthyroidism. The CDR3 runs from the conserved cysteine through the conserved F or W. Each record gives: clone size, J gene, D gene, V gene, CDR3 DNA, CDR3 protein. The D gene is left open where the match is weak. Clone size is not always given. Where it is, it says once, few, many or a class for expanded clones.

many,TRBJ2-5,TRBD2,TRBV7-9,TGTGCCAGCAGCTTAGGACTCCCTGGACTAGCGGGAAACAGGATGGAGACCCAGTACTTC,CASSLGLPGLAGNRMETQYF
many,TRBJ2-5,.,TRBV2,TGTGCCAGCAGTATAACAACGGCGGCGGAGACCCAGTACTTC,CASSITTAAETQYF
.,TRBJ1-4,.,TRBV27,TGTGCCAGCAGGGGCCGGGAGCGTGAAAAACTGTTTTTT,CASRGREREKLFF
many,TRBJ1-6,.,TRBV5-4,TGTGCCAGCAGCTTGGAAAGGGCACCTACTTCACCCCTCCACTTT,CASSLERAPTSPLHF
once,TRBJ1-2,.,TRBV29-1,TGCAGCGTTATCCAAGGGGGTTGGGGCTACACCTTC,CSVIQGGWGYTF
.,TRBJ1-6,TRBD1,TRBV6-5,TGTGCCAGCAGTTACGGCATGTCACGACAGGGCCGACCCCTCCACTTT,CASSYGMSRQGRPLHF
.,TRBJ2-5,TRBD2,TRBV9,TGTGCCAGCAGCGTAGCTACGGGAGGCCAGACCCAGTACTTC,CASSVATGGQTQYF
.,TRBJ1-5,.,TRBV27,TGTGCCAGCAGTTTCGGTGGGGCCCATCAGCCCCAGCATTTT,CASSFGGAHQPQHF
.,TRBJ1-5,.,TRBV6-2/TRBV6-3,TGTGCCGCCGGCGGGAAAGGGGACCAGCCCCAGCATTTT,CAAGGKGDQPQHF
few,TRBJ2-2,TRBD1,TRBV3-1,TGTGCCAGCAGCCGTTACAGGGGGCGCCCCGGGGAGCTGTTTTTT,CASSRYRGRPGELFF
many,TRBJ2-7,TRBD2,TRBV2,TGTGCCAGCAGTGTGGGGACTAGAACGATCGAGCAGTACTTC,CASSVGTRTIEQYF
.,TRBJ1-4,TRBD1,TRBV29-1,TGCAGCGTTGTTGGGACAGGGGGTACTAATGAAAAACTGTTTTTT,CSVVGTGGTNEKLFF
many,TRBJ2-5,.,TRBV5-8,TGTGCCAGCAGCCAGGGCAAGACCCAGTACTTC,CASSQGKTQYF
.,TRBJ2-7,TRBD1,TRBV12-3/TRBV12-4,TGTGCCAGCAGATCACAACCGGGACAGCACTACGAGCAGTACTTC,CASRSQPGQHYEQYF
few,TRBJ2-5,.,TRBV12-3/TRBV12-4,TGTGCCAGCAGACCCACCAGGGGGGGGTTCAGGGAGACCCAGTACTTC,CASRPTRGGFRETQYF
many,TRBJ1-3,.,TRBV16,TGTGCCAGCAGCCAAAGGCATACTCCTGGAAACACCATATATTTT,CASSQRHTPGNTIYF
.,TRBJ2-7,.,TRBV7-2,TGTGCCAGCAGCTTAGGGGGATCCCTCGAGCAGTACTTC,CASSLGGSLEQYF
few,TRBJ1-1,.,TRBV29-1,TGCAGCGTTGGAGGGGTCCAAGCTTTCTTT,CSVGGVQAFF
.,TRBJ2-7,.,TRBV25-1,TGTGCCTGCAGTGCCTACCTCGGGAGCCCTGTCTCCTACGAGCAGTACTTC,CACSAYLGSPVSYEQYF
few,TRBJ2-7,.,TRBV7-8,TGTGCCTGGGGCGCCGGGGGGCCGCCCGAGCAGTACTTC,CAWGAGGPPEQYF
many,TRBJ1-5,.,TRBV9,TGTGCCAGCAGCGTCGGAAGCTCTCCTGATCAGCCCCAGCATTTT,CASSVGSSPDQPQHF
.,TRBJ2-7,TRBD2,TRBV7-7,TGTGCCAGCAGCCCTAGCGGGCCTGTTCCCTACGAGCAGTACTTC,CASSPSGPVPYEQYF
few,TRBJ2-7,TRBD1,TRBV20-1,TGCAGTGCTAGAGATGCAGCTCAGGGGGCGATCCACGAGCAGTACTTC,CSARDAAQGAIHEQYF
.,TRBJ2-1,.,TRBV2,TGTGCCAGCAGTGAGGGAGCAACTAGCTTTGCTATTGAGCAGTTCTTC,CASSEGATSFAIEQFF
many,TRBJ1-1,TRBD1,TRBV5-1,TGCGCCAGCAGCTGGCTGGACAGGGACCTTTTCTTT,CASSWLDRDLFF
many,TRBJ1-1,.,TRBV19,TGTGCCAGTAGTACCCTCGCAGCAATGAACACTGAAGCTTTCTTT,CASSTLAAMNTEAFF
many,TRBJ1-5,.,TRBV4-1,TGCGCCAGCAGCCAAGATCTCGGGGGGCGGTCCCAGCATTTT,CASSQDLGGRSQHF
.,TRBJ1-1,TRBD1,TRBV6-2/TRBV6-3,TGTGCCAGCAGTTACGGACAGGGTACCACTGAAGCTTTCTTT,CASSYGQGTTEAFF
.,TRBJ1-5,.,TRBV2,TGTGCCAGCAGCGAGACAGCCCCGGGCAATCAGCCCCAGCATTTT,CASSETAPGNQPQHF
.,TRBJ2-3,TRBD2,TRBV2,TGTGCCAGCAGTGACCCGGGACTAGCGGAAACAGATACGCAGTATTTT,CASSDPGLAETDTQYF
.,TRBJ1-1,.,TRBV6-5,TGTGCCAGCAGTTACTCGAGAACTTCGGGCACTGAAGCTTTCTTT,CASSYSRTSGTEAFF
.,TRBJ2-7,TRBD1,TRBV10-3,TGTGCCATCAGTGATATAGGGACAGGGGCCTACGAGCAGTACTTC,CAISDIGTGAYEQYF
many,TRBJ1-5,.,TRBV19,TGTGCCAGTAGTATCCAGATTTCAACGCCTTATAGCAATCAGCCCCAGCATTTT,CASSIQISTPYSNQPQHF
once,TRBJ2-7,.,TRBV7-9,TGTGCCAGCAGCTCCCGACTCAGGGGAATCTTATCCTACGAGCAGTACTTC,CASSSRLRGILSYEQYF
few,TRBJ1-5,TRBD1,TRBV7-9,TGTGCCAGCAGCACACGGACAGGGGGGGCCAATCAGCCCCAGCATTTT,CASSTRTGGANQPQHF
.,TRBJ2-6,TRBD1,TRBV12-3/TRBV12-4,TGTGCCAGCAGAATTTCCGGGACAGGGAGAAGGGCCAACGTCCTGACTTTC,CASRISGTGRRANVLTF
few,TRBJ2-7,TRBD1,TRBV6-2/TRBV6-3,TGTGCCAGCATAAGGGACAGGGCCGACGAGCAGTACTTC,CASIRDRADEQYF
many,TRBJ2-6,TRBD1,TRBV6-5,TGTGCCAGCAGCGGAAGGGACAGGGGCTCTGGGGCCAACGTCCTGACTTTC,CASSGRDRGSGANVLTF
many,TRBJ1-6,.,TRBV7-3,TGTGCCAGCAGCTTAACAGGGGGAAGATATAATTCACCCCTCCACTTT,CASSLTGGRYNSPLHF
many,TRBJ1-4,.,TRBV9,TGTGCCAGCAGCGCGGACAGCTCTAATGAAAAACTGTTTTTT,CASSADSSNEKLFF
.,TRBJ2-6,.,TRBV24-1,TGTGCCACCAGTGTATCGGGACCGGGATCCAACGTCCTGACTTTC,CATSVSGPGSNVLTF
.,TRBJ2-5,.,TRBV14,TGTGCCAGCAGCCAAGACCGGGGCCGGGAAGGATACCAAGAGACCCAGTACTTC,CASSQDRGREGYQETQYF
.,TRBJ1-5,.,TRBV19,TGTGCCAGTAGAAAAACACAGGGAAGCAATCAGCCCCAGCATTTT,CASRKTQGSNQPQHF
many,TRBJ2-7,.,TRBV29-1,TGCAGCGTTGAAGGGGACACCCACGGCTACGAGCAGTACTTC,CSVEGDTHGYEQYF
many,TRBJ2-5,.,TRBV5-1,TGCGCCAGCAGCTTTGTGGGGGCCCTACAAGAGACCCAGTACTTC,CASSFVGALQETQYF
.,TRBJ1-5,.,TRBV15,TGTGCCACCAGCGGAGTTGGGGGCCCTCAGCCCCAGCATTTT,CATSGVGGPQPQHF
.,TRBJ1-4,.,TRBV7-9,TGTGCCAGCAGCTTAGTGTCTGGCAGAAATGAAAAACTGTTTTTT,CASSLVSGRNEKLFF
many,TRBJ1-2,TRBD1,TRBV11-2,TGTGCCAGCAGCTTAGCTGACAGGGGGAGGGGCTACACCTTC,CASSLADRGRGYTF
many,TRBJ2-5,TRBD2,TRBV29-1,TGCAGCGTTGGACTAGCGGGGGGCGAGGAGACCCAGTACTTC,CSVGLAGGEETQYF
once,TRBJ2-5,TRBD2,TRBV27,TGTGCCAGCAGACCTGGCGGGAGGGGCCCGGAGACCCAGTACTTC,CASRPGGRGPETQYF
.,TRBJ2-7,.,TRBV12-3/TRBV12-4,TGTGCCAGCAGTCCCGGGACAAAGGCCTACGAGCAGTACTTC,CASSPGTKAYEQYF
.,TRBJ2-7,.,TRBV5-4,TGTGCCAGCAGCTCGCCGGGACTGACTTTCGACTATGGCGAGCAGTACTTC,CASSSPGLTFDYGEQYF